One and the same sample provided the 20 T cell receptor beta chains below, sequenced in a study of graft-versus-host responses after intestinal transplantation. Produced via immunoSEQ multiplex PCR; TCRdb's table is partial and in-frame only. The data show around 120,000 clones, 85% to 95% seen once. The antigens for these receptors are not known. The sequencing here drew on unstimulated CD4+ T cells sorted from spleen or lymph node cells, taken before intestinal transplant. These receptors came from a human donor who received an intestinal transplant.

V usage is TRBV27 and J usage is TRBJ2-1; D gene unclear. Trimming removed 7 bases from V and 0 bases from J, with 13 bases in between. Germline values: CDR1 MNHEY, CDR2 SMNVEV (reference sequence). This CDR3 is built from 15 residues. In DNA form, the CDR3 reads TGTGCCAGCACCTCCCGCCGGAGCTCCTACAATGAGCAGTTCTTC. This gives the protein CASTSRRSSYNEQFF.

The chain links TRBV2 to TRBJ1-2, with a possible D match to TRBD1 (5 bases). Germline V CDR1 and CDR2: SNHLY, FYNNEI. This CDR3 is built from 11 residues. Trimming took off 6 bases at V and 5 bases at J, with 7 bases between the two ends. CDR3 sequence reads: CASRQEYGYTF. The CDR3 DNA follows: TGTGCCAGCAGACAGGAGTATGGCTACACCTTC.

This chain links TRBV18 with TRBJ1-1; D unclear. This CDR3 has 14 residues. CDR1 KGHSH and CDR2 LQKENI come from the germline V gene. V shed 3 bases and J shed 0 bases, with 8 bases lying between them. The CDR3 protein is CASSPVLMNTEAFF. The CDR3 region has the DNA TGTGCCAGCTCACCGGTACTTATGAACACTGAAGCTTTCTTT.

This chain connects TRBV6-5 to TRBJ1-2; unclear D gene. CDR3 length equals 15 residues. Trimming left V 0 bases short and J 7 bases short, with 15 bases between. Germline V lookup: CDR1 MNHEY, CDR2 SVGAGI. The CDR3 bases are TGTGCCAGCAGTTACTCGATAACTCAATGGGGTGGCTACACCTTC. It specifies CASSYSITQWGGYTF.

The chain employs TRBV5-1 and TRBJ2-7; 8 nucleotides agree with TRBD1. V was pared by 0 bases and J by 0 bases, with 2 bases of the junction left unmatched. Germline CDR1 is SGHRS and CDR2 is YFSETQ. The CDR3 totals 15 residues. In DNA form, the CDR3 reads TGCGCCAGCAGCTTGGAGCAGGGGGCCTCCTACGAGCAGTACTTC. Translated: CASSLEQGASYEQYF. The full variable domain, in which reference TRBV5-1 and TRBJ2-7 provide the parts outside the CDR3, is KAGVTQTPRYLIKTRGQQVTLSCSPISGHRSVSWYQQTPGQGLQFLFEYFSETQRNKGNFPGRFSGRQFSNSRSEMNVSTLELGDSALYLCASSLEQGASYEQYFGPGTRLTVT.

This clone was seen just once. The chain uses TRBV18 and TRBJ1-2; the match to TRBD1 covers 8 bases. The V gene end was trimmed by 2 bases and the J gene end by 4 bases; junction bases not matched to a gene: 9. There are 16 residues in the CDR3. Germline values: CDR1 KGHSH, CDR2 LQKENI. The CDR3, as DNA: TGTGCCAGCTCACCATTTGGACAGGGTAATGCCTATGGCTACACCTTC. Protein sequence: CASSPFGQGNAYGYTF.

The chain employs TRBV30 and TRBJ2-7, with 8 nucleotides matching TRBD1. Germline lookup yields CDR1 GTSNPN and CDR2 SVGIG (reference sequence). This CDR3 spans 14 amino acids. V lost 1 base, J lost 4 bases, and 6 bases stayed unmatched. CDR3 nucleotide sequence: TGTGCCTGGAGTGCGGACAGGGCAAGATACGAGCAGTACTTC. Residues: CAWSADRARYEQYF. Full variable domain (missing parts from reference TRBV30 and TRBJ2-7): SQTIHQWPATLVQPVGSPLSLECTVEGTSNPNLYWYRQAAGRGLQLLFYSVGIGQISSEVPQNLSASRPQDRQFILSSKKLLLSDSGFYLCAWSADRARYEQYFGPGTRLTVT.

This CDR3 is CASSQTYGSPLHF. The CDR3 DNA sequence: TGCGCCAGCAGCCAAACTTACGGTTCACCCCTCCACTTT. The chain employs TRBV5-1 and TRBJ1-6; no firm D call. Deletions cut 4 bases from V and 9 bases from J, with 11 bases between. CDR3 length: 13 residues. Germline lookup yields CDR1 SGHRS and CDR2 YFSETQ.

This clone has more than one count but fewer than ten. The chain employs TRBV5-1 and TRBJ2-5; possibly TRBD1 for D (5 bases). CDR1 and CDR2 (germline): SGHRS, YFSETQ. The CDR3 has 14 residues. V lost 2 bases and J 5 bases, leaving 13 bases between the germline ends. Here the CDR3 reads CASSFDQGLETQYF. Written as DNA, the CDR3 is TGCGCCAGCAGCTTCGATCAGGGTCTGGAGACCCAGTACTTC. Looking up the rest from reference TRBV5-1 and TRBJ2-5 gives the full variable domain: KAGVTQTPRYLIKTRGQQVTLSCSPISGHRSVSWYQQTPGQGLQFLFEYFSETQRNKGNFPGRFSGRQFSNSRSEMNVSTLELGDSALYLCASSFDQGLETQYFGPGTRLLVL.

The chain joins TRBV5-1 to TRBJ2-2; TRBD1 might be the D (5 bases). The V end lost 0 bases, the J end lost 0 bases, and 6 bases lay between the germline ends. Looked up from germline, CDR1 is SGHRS and CDR2 is YFSETQ. The CDR3 runs 15 residues. The chain's CDR3 is CASSLARANTGELFF. The CDR3 DNA follows: TGCGCCAGCAGCTTGGCCAGGGCGAACACCGGGGAGCTGTTTTTT.

The chain uses TRBV11-2 and TRBJ1-1; 7 nucleotides align to TRBD1. The CDR3 totals 13 residues. Germline trimming cut 4 bases from V and 4 bases from J; bases unmatched to any gene: 3. Germline V gene data show CDR1 as SGHAT and CDR2 as FQNNGV. The CDR3 loop is CASSSGGGTEAFF. DNA for the CDR3: TGTGCCAGCAGCTCAGGGGGGGGCACTGAAGCTTTCTTT.

V usage is TRBV5-1 and J usage is TRBJ1-1; D is uncertain. V was cut by 3 bases and J by 6 bases, with 18 bases left in between. The CDR3 runs 15 residues. Germline V gives CDR1 SGHRS, CDR2 YFSETQ. The CDR3 DNA sequence: TGCGCCAGCAGCTGGGGTAACCTGTTGGACTCTGAAGCTTTCTTT. It codes for CASSWGNLLDSEAFF.

The rearrangement links TRBV7-9 to TRBJ2-1; 8 bases match TRBD2. After removal of 5 bases from V and 2 bases from J, the junction contained 5 bases not matched to a gene. Germline V gives CDR1 SEHNR, CDR2 FQNEAQ (reference sequence). The CDR3 length is 15 residues. The CDR3 coding sequence is TGTGCCAGCAGCGCGGGACTAGTTACCTACAATGAGCAGTTCTTC. Its protein is CASSAGLVTYNEQFF.

The chain carries TRBV30 and TRBJ1-2; D is unclear. The CDR3 has 13 residues. In germline, CDR1 is GTSNPN, CDR2 SVGIG (reference sequence). V was cut by 0 bases and J by 8 bases, with 13 bases left in between. The CDR3 is CAWSVAGVNGYTF. The CDR3 region has the DNA TGTGCCTGGAGTGTAGCTGGGGTAAACGGCTACACCTTC.

This sequence joins TRBV29-1 and TRBJ2-7, with D perhaps matching TRBD2 (5 bases). Germline-derived CDR1 and CDR2 are SQVTM and ANQGSEA. Trimming cost V 4 bases and J 7 bases, with 14 bases left between them. CDR3 size: 12 residues. Here the CDR3 reads CSVVAYLDEQYF. For the CDR3, the DNA is TGCAGCGTTGTAGCGTATCTGGATGAGCAGTACTTC.

In this sample, this clone turned up a few times. The V call is TRBV12-5, the J call TRBJ1-2, with 8 bases fitting TRBD1. Germline CDR1 and CDR2: LGHNT and FRNRAP. Trimming at V came to 6 bases and at J to 4 bases, leaving 4 bases not matched to a gene. This CDR3 has 13 amino acids. CDR3 nucleotide sequence: TGTGCTAGTGGCCTCGGACAGGGCTATGGCTACACCTTC. This translates into CASGLGQGYGYTF.

The V and J genes are TRBV30 and TRBJ2-4, with a possible D match to TRBD2 (5 bases). The CDR3 totals 11 residues. The germline gives CDR1 GTSNPN, CDR2 SVGIG (reference sequence). Trimming took 1 base from V and 8 from J, leaving 6 bases between them. CDR3 residues: CAWSAGYIQYF. CDR3 coding DNA: TGTGCCTGGAGTGCGGGGTACATTCAGTACTTC.

This rearrangement joins TRBV11-2 to TRBJ2-1, with TRBD2 as a possible D gene (5 bases). Germline lookup yields CDR1 SGHAT and CDR2 FQNNGV. The germline V and J ends were trimmed by 5 bases and 0 bases, with 11 bases remaining between them. The length of the CDR3 is 15 residues. The CDR3 reads CASSPERNSYNEQFF. In DNA, the CDR3 is TGTGCCAGCAGCCCGGAGCGGAACTCCTACAATGAGCAGTTCTTC.

The CDR3 loop is CASSTTGFSQPQHF. CDR3 sequence (DNA): TGTGCCAGCAGCACCACAGGGTTTTCACAGCCCCAGCATTTT. This chain uses TRBV25-1 with TRBJ1-5; TRBD1 might be the D (6 bases). The V gene lost 6 bases and the J gene lost 7 bases, with 16 bases spanning the gap. Germline V gene sequence: CDR1 MGHDK, CDR2 SYGVNS. CDR3 length: 14 residues.

The rearrangement uses TRBV5-4 and TRBJ1-2; 9 bases fit TRBD1. The CDR3 extends over 18 amino acids. The V gene's germline CDR1 is SGHNT and CDR2 YYREEE (reference sequence). The junction had 15 bases not matched to a gene; V was cut back by 0 bases and J by 6 bases. CDR3 sequence: CASSLGGTGRPHFDGYTF. CDR3 sequence (DNA): TGTGCCAGCAGCTTGGGGGGGACAGGGCGACCACACTTCGATGGCTACACCTTC. Supplemented by reference TRBV5-4 and TRBJ1-2, the full variable domain reads ETGVTQSPTHLIKTRGQQVTLRCSSQSGHNTVSWYQQALGQGPQFIFQYYREEENGRGNFPPRFSGLQFPNYSSELNVNALELDDSALYLCASSLGGTGRPHFDGYTFGSGTRLTVV.